The 17 T cell receptor beta chains below were found in one sample sequenced in a study of shared clonotypes between healthy human individuals. Generated by immunoSEQ multiplex PCR, the TCRdb table keeps only in-frame clones and is missing some. The table records about 1,800,000 clones, just under 95% of them present only once. CD8 cells regarded as naive lacked CD45RO, were positively chosen for CCR7, and omitted terminally differentiated effector memory CD45RA+ cells. Sequenced material: naive CD8+ T cells sorted from blood. The receptors were gathered from a young man in good health.

The J gene is TRBJ2-2, the V gene TRBV15; 14 bases line up with TRBD2. Trimming took 5 bases from V and 4 from J; bases not matched to a gene: 18. The CDR3 consists of 21 residues. Per the germline V gene, CDR1 is LNHNV and CDR2 is YYDKDF (reference sequence). The CDR3 protein is CATSGSPGLAGEGDLTGELFF. The CDR3 DNA reads TGTGCCACCAGCGGATCCCCGGGACTAGCGGGAGAGGGGGATCTCACCGGGGAGCTGTTTTTT.

This sequence joins TRBV15 and TRBJ2-5; D is perhaps TRBD2 (5 bases). V was pared by 5 bases and J by 5 bases, with 12 bases between. The CDR3 has 13 residues. Germline assignment: CDR1 LNHNV and CDR2 YYDKDF (reference sequence). The CDR3 nucleotides are TGTGCCACCAGCTTACTAGTCACCGAGACCCAGTACTTC. Translated, it gives CATSLLVTETQYF.

With regard to this clone: The sample has other DNA sequences that encode this CDR3 too. The chain joins TRBV30 to TRBJ1-5; a possible D gene is TRBD1 (6 bases). V lost 5 bases and J 6 bases, leaving 17 bases between the germline ends. From germline, CDR1 is GTSNPN and CDR2 SVGIG (reference sequence). The CDR3 is made up of 14 amino acids. The CDR3 nucleotides are TGTGCCTGGTCCCCAGGGGAAGGAGGTCAGCCCCAGCATTTT. This translates into CAWSPGEGGQPQHF.

The chain combines TRBV30 with TRBJ1-4; D unresolved. CDR3 length: 16 amino acids. Germline CDR1 is GTSNPN and CDR2 is SVGIG (reference sequence). Trimming removed 1 base at V and 0 bases at J, with 12 bases between. CDR3 in amino acids: CAWSDGLGATNEKLFF. The CDR3 bases are TGTGCCTGGAGTGACGGGCTCGGGGCAACTAATGAAAAACTGTTTTTT.

The rearrangement uses TRBV5-6 and TRBJ2-7; 8 bases are shared with TRBD2. The germline V gene has CDR1 SGHDT and CDR2 YYEEEE. The ends lost 3 bases at V and 2 bases at J; junction bases unmatched: 4. The CDR3 is 14 amino acids. This CDR3 reads CASSSGLVTYEQYF. The DNA for the CDR3 is TGTGCCAGCAGCTCGGGACTAGTTACCTACGAGCAGTACTTC.

The chain couples TRBV25-1 to TRBJ2-7; the D gene is possibly TRBD1 (5 bases). CDR3 size: 15 residues. Trimming removed 6 bases from V and 1 base from J, with 16 bases in between. Germline CDR1 MGHDK, CDR2 SYGVNS. The CDR3 is CASSPWAGHSYEQYF. DNA for the CDR3: TGTGCCAGCAGCCCATGGGCAGGGCATTCCTACGAGCAGTACTTC.

The CDR3 DNA reads TGTGCTAGTGCCCCACCCAGCTCCTACGAGCAGTACTTC. Its protein is CASAPPSSYEQYF. The chain joins TRBV12-5 to TRBJ2-7; the D is unclear. The CDR3 covers 13 residues. Trimming removed 7 bases from V and 0 bases from J, with 10 bases in between. The germline V gene encodes CDR1 LGHNT and CDR2 FRNRAP.

The chain carries TRBV30 and TRBJ1-6; a weak D match, TRBD1 (6 bases). The V and J ends lost 3 bases and 10 bases respectively, with 13 bases between them. Per the germline V gene, CDR1 is GTSNPN and CDR2 is SVGIG (reference sequence). The CDR3 loop spans 13 amino acids. The CDR3 DNA follows: TGTGCCTGGAGCTCGACAGGTGACTCACCCCTCCACTTT. Translating gives CAWSSTGDSPLHF. The full variable domain, its missing parts supplied by reference TRBV30 and TRBJ1-6, is SQTIHQWPATLVQPVGSPLSLECTVEGTSNPNLYWYRQAAGRGLQLLFYSVGIGQISSEVPQNLSASRPQDRQFILSSKKLLLSDSGFYLCAWSSTGDSPLHFGNGTRLTVT.

The genes are TRBV5-1 and TRBJ1-1; TRBD1 agrees at 10 bases. V lost 4 bases, J lost 10 bases, and 13 bases stayed unmatched. Germline CDR1 is SGHRS and CDR2 is YFSETQ. The CDR3 loop spans 15 amino acids. The chain's CDR3 is CASSPMTGGQIGAFF. In nucleotides, the CDR3 is TGCGCCAGCAGCCCAATGACAGGGGGCCAGATCGGAGCTTTCTTT.

This clone was found once. Other nucleotide sequences from this sample produce the same CDR3. The J gene is TRBJ2-7, the V gene TRBV7-9; D remains unclear. Germline loops: CDR1 SEHNR, CDR2 FQNEAQ (reference sequence). The CDR3 is 12 amino acids. Trimming cost V 1 base and J 6 bases, with 7 bases left between them. The CDR3 DNA is TGTGCCAGCAGCTTAGGCCTCGGCGAGCAGTACTTC. It specifies CASSLGLGEQYF.

On this clone itself: Other nucleotide sequences from this sample produce the same CDR3. The rearrangement joins TRBV27 to TRBJ2-1; no clear D. V was trimmed by 5 bases and J by 4 bases, leaving 6 bases between them. The CDR3 covers 12 residues. Germline V gene data show CDR1 as MNHEY and CDR2 as SMNVEV (reference sequence). CDR3 nucleotides: TGTGCCAGCAGTCCTAAATACAATGAGCAGTTCTTC. This sequence encodes CASSPKYNEQFF.

The chain combines TRBV19 with TRBJ2-7; no clear D gene. Trimming removed 9 bases at V and 5 bases at J, with 17 bases between. The CDR3 is made up of 13 amino acids. Germline V gives CDR1 LNHDA, CDR2 SQIVND (reference sequence). The CDR3 is CASSGWGFDEQYF. CDR3 nucleotide sequence: TGTGCCAGCTCCGGGTGGGGTTTCGACGAGCAGTACTTC. Variable domain in full (rest from reference TRBV19 and TRBJ2-7): DGGITQSPKYLFRKEGQNVTLSCEQNLNHDAMYWYRQDPGQGLRLIYYSQIVNDFQKGDIAEGYSVSREKKESFPLTVTSAQKNPTAFYLCASSGWGFDEQYFGPGTRLTVT.

This clone was picked up one time. The J gene is TRBJ1-1, the V gene TRBV9; D is ambiguous. Per germline, CDR1 SGDLS and CDR2 YYNGEE. V shed 0 bases and J shed 8 bases, with 11 bases lying between them. This CDR3 region has 13 residues. Written as DNA, the CDR3 is TGTGCCAGCAGCGTAGTGAGCGGATTCGAAGCTTTCTTT. Its protein product is CASSVVSGFEAFF.

Of note for this clone: In the same sample, other DNA sequences code for this CDR3. The chain combines TRBV7-9 with TRBJ2-5; a weak D match, TRBD2 (6 bases). The germline V gene has CDR1 SEHNR and CDR2 FQNEAQ (reference sequence). The CDR3 runs to 14 residues. V was cut by 3 bases and J by 2 bases, with 10 bases left in between. CDR3 amino acids: CASSFTGGQETQYF. The CDR3 bases are TGTGCCAGCAGCTTCACTGGGGGGCAAGAGACCCAGTACTTC.

The count of this clone is one. The chain has TRBV9 and TRBJ1-3; D gene ambiguous. The CDR3 has 12 amino acids. The ends were cut back, 7 bases at V and 7 bases at J, with 12 bases in the middle. In germline, CDR1 is SGDLS, CDR2 YYNGEE. As DNA, the CDR3 is TGTGCCAGCGGAGGTCACGGGAACACCATATATTTT. Translating gives CASGGHGNTIYF.

The V and J genes are TRBV10-3 and TRBJ2-5, with 7 bases lining up with TRBD2. J lost 5 bases, V lost 2 bases, and 11 bases had no gene match. CDR3 length: 16 residues. Germline CDR1 is ENHRY and CDR2 is SYGVKD. CDR3 loop: CAISEPGGINRETQYF. Here the CDR3 DNA reads TGTGCCATCAGTGAGCCGGGGGGAATTAACCGGGAGACCCAGTACTTC.

This sequence joins TRBV6-1 and TRBJ2-7; D is uncertain. Trimming removed 1 base at V and 0 bases at J, with 10 bases between. Germline values: CDR1 MNHNS, CDR2 SASEGT. CDR3 length: 15 residues. The CDR3 DNA reads as TGTGCCAGCAGTGAAGGGGTCGTAACCTCCTACGAGCAGTACTTC. This sequence encodes CASSEGVVTSYEQYF.